The 19 T cell receptor beta chains given below trace back to one sample, sequenced in a study of blood T cells in healthy people across ages. Then a second PCR, running roughly 6 to 11 cycles, was carried out with a sample-barcoded 5' primer and a J-beta primer mix. TCRdb recomputed calls from the 5' RACE reads with MiXCR, one row per CDR3 protein. The profile covers more than 1,000,000 distinct CDR3 sequences, with roughly a quarter appearing a single time and approximately 0.7% taken by the ten largest. These data were also reused for a study on T cells of mothers and their children.

Sequenced input: blood. The receptors originated from a girl aged 2-10 years in good health.

This clonotype was observed a few times. The chain is built from TRBV6-5 and TRBJ1-1; tentatively, D is TRBD1 (5 bases). The CDR3 is 14 residues long. Per the germline V gene, CDR1 is MNHEY and CDR2 is SVGAGI. Deletions cut 6 bases from V and 1 base from J, with 12 bases between. This chain's CDR3 is CASSSEGPNTEAFF. In DNA, the CDR3 is TGTGCCAGCAGCTCAGAGGGGCCGAACACTGAAGCTTTCTTT.

This clonotype was found a few times. The chain joins TRBV14 to TRBJ2-7; 9 nucleotides match TRBD1. From germline, CDR1 is SGHDN and CDR2 FVKESK. Trimming took 4 bases from V and 5 from J; bases not matched to a gene: 9. The CDR3 is 15 residues long. The CDR3 protein is CASSPLRTGANEQYF. CDR3 coding DNA: TGTGCCAGCAGCCCCCTCCGGACAGGGGCCAACGAGCAGTACTTC. The full variable domain, with the rest looked up from reference TRBV14 and TRBJ2-7, is EAGVTQFPSHSVIEKGQTVTLRCDPISGHDNLYWYRRVMGKEIKFLLHFVKESKQDESGMPNNRFLAERTGGTYSTLKVQPAELEDSGVYFCASSPLRTGANEQYFGPGTRLTVT.

This clonotype appeared a few times. This chain links TRBV20-1 with TRBJ2-5; 9 positions match TRBD1. This CDR3 contains 15 residues. CDR1 DFQATT and CDR2 SNEGSKA come from the germline V gene (reference sequence). The junction had 11 bases not matched to a gene; V was cut back by 4 bases and J by 5 bases. The DNA for the CDR3 is TGCAGTGCTACCCCGGGACAGGGAATGGCGGAGACCCAGTACTTC. Amino acids: CSATPGQGMAETQYF.

This clonotype was detected only a few times. CDR3 region: CASSLIRWTDTQYF. In nucleotides, the CDR3 is TGTGCCAGCAGCCTTATAAGGTGGACAGATACGCAGTATTTT. The chain uses TRBV7-9 and TRBJ2-3; no definite D call. The germline V gene has CDR1 SEHNR and CDR2 FQNEAQ (reference sequence). The CDR3 runs 14 residues. Trimming took off 5 bases at V and 3 bases at J, with 12 bases between the two ends.

This clonotype was seen a handful of times. V is TRBV9 and J is TRBJ2-1; TRBD2 might be the D (6 bases). This CDR3 region has 16 residues. The germline gives CDR1 SGDLS, CDR2 YYNGEE. The V end lost 3 bases, the J end lost 4 bases, and 17 bases lay between the germline ends. The CDR3 is CASSEELAYPYNEQFF. Written as DNA, the CDR3 is TGTGCCAGCAGCGAGGAACTAGCTTACCCTTACAATGAGCAGTTCTTC. Filled out from reference TRBV9 and TRBJ2-1, the complete variable domain reads DSGVTQTPKHLITATGQRVTLRCSPRSGDLSVYWYQQSLDQGLQFLIQYYNGEERAKGNILERFSAQQFPDLHSELNLSSLELGDSALYFCASSEELAYPYNEQFFGPGTRLTVL.

This clonotype was seen ten or more times. CDR3 nucleotides: TGCAGCGTCCAGGGGAACTACAATGAGCAGTTCTTC. Residues: CSVQGNYNEQFF. This sequence joins TRBV29-1 and TRBJ2-1, with D tentatively TRBD1 (6 bases). The germline CDR1 and CDR2 sequences are SQVTM and ANQGSEA. V dropped 6 bases and J dropped 3 bases, with 9 bases sitting between them. The CDR3 runs 12 residues.

The gene calls are TRBV6-5 and TRBJ2-5; the D gene could be TRBD1 or TRBD2 (6 bases each). The germline CDR1 and CDR2 sequences are MNHEY and SVGAGI. The CDR3 is 17 residues long. V was pared by 0 bases and J by 7 bases, with 21 bases between. DNA for the CDR3: TGTGCCAGCAGTTACTCTACTTCGTCGGAGGGGGGCGGGACCCAGTACTTC. It encodes CASSYSTSSEGGGTQYF.

V and J are TRBV5-4 and TRBJ1-4; D is uncertain. Per germline, CDR1 SGHNT and CDR2 YYREEE (reference sequence). Trimming left V 4 bases short and J 0 bases short, with 10 bases between. This CDR3 comprises 15 residues. CDR3 in DNA: TGTGCCAGCAGCCGGGCGGAAGCAACTAATGAAAAACTGTTTTTT. Protein sequence: CASSRAEATNEKLFF. The whole variable domain, filled in from reference TRBV5-4 and TRBJ1-4, reads ETGVTQSPTHLIKTRGQQVTLRCSSQSGHNTVSWYQQALGQGPQFIFQYYREEENGRGNFPPRFSGLQFPNYSSELNVNALELDDSALYLCASSRAEATNEKLFFGSGTQLSVL.

In its sample, this clonotype was seen a few times. The chain uses TRBV12-3 or TRBV12-4 and TRBJ2-5; TRBD1 matches 7 bases. The V gene end was trimmed by 4 bases and the J gene end by 2 bases; junction bases not matched to a gene: 7. The CDR3 is made up of 15 amino acids. The CDR3 bases are TGTGCCAGCAGTTCCCCGGACAGGTTTCAAGAGACCCAGTACTTC. Translated, it gives CASSSPDRFQETQYF.

This clonotype was observed a few times. The CDR3 DNA follows: TGTGCCAGCAGTGCCGGACTAGTCCCCGAGACCCAGTACTTC. This encodes CASSAGLVPETQYF. The chain links TRBV27 to TRBJ2-1; 7 bases agree with TRBD2. The J call may be faulty, since TRBJ2-5 better matches the DNA end. Germline V gives CDR1 MNHEY, CDR2 SMNVEV (reference sequence). The CDR3 length is 14 residues.

The V gene is TRBV28, the J gene TRBJ1-5, with 8 bases matching TRBD1. From germline, CDR1 is MDHEN and CDR2 SYDVKM. The CDR3 runs 15 residues. Germline trimming cut 9 bases from V and 3 bases from J; bases unmatched to any gene: 10. The CDR3 loop reads CASCYAGGLNQPQHF. CDR3 nucleotide sequence: TGTGCCAGTTGTTACGCAGGGGGCCTCAATCAGCCCCAGCATTTT.

The table lists this clonotype with a few counts. The V and J genes are TRBV6-1 and TRBJ1-4, with a weak D call TRBD1 (5 bases). The CDR3 is 13 residues long. Germline V lookup: CDR1 MNHNS, CDR2 SASEGT. Trimming removed 4 bases from V and 13 bases from J, with 16 bases in between. In DNA, the CDR3 is TGTGCCAGCAGTGGCCTACCGAGGGGAGGACTGTTTTTT. Amino acids: CASSGLPRGGLFF.

In this sample, this clonotype turned up a few times. The rearrangement links TRBV5-1 to TRBJ1-1; perhaps TRBD1 as D (5 bases). Trimming pared 0 bases from V and 7 bases from J, leaving 10 bases between. CDR3 length: 13 residues. Germline values: CDR1 SGHRS, CDR2 YFSETQ. The CDR3 nucleotides are TGCGCCAGCAGCTTGGCCGGGGGGATTGAAGCTTTCTTT. Translating it yields CASSLAGGIEAFF.

As concerns this clonotype: With a much larger clone just one base away, this may be a read error. The chain couples TRBV7-2 to TRBJ1-1; D is unresolved. CDR3 length equals 13 residues. The V and J ends lost 5 bases and 6 bases respectively, with 13 bases between them. Germline values: CDR1 SGHTA, CDR2 FQGNSA. CDR3 DNA: TGTGCCAGCAGCCCCATCGTGGGCGCTGAAGCTTTCTTT. This sequence encodes CASSPIVGAEAFF.

This clonotype appeared a few times. This chain joins TRBV29-1 and TRBJ2-2; D is possibly TRBD1 (5 bases). The CDR3 runs to 17 residues. Deletions cut 3 bases from V and 4 bases from J, with 21 bases between. Germline V gene lookup returns CDR1 SQVTM and CDR2 ANQGSEA. Written as DNA, the CDR3 is TGCAGCGTTGATGGTCAGGGTCCCCATCGCGGCACCGGGGAGCTGTTTTTT. This encodes CSVDGQGPHRGTGELFF.

This clonotype was picked up many times. The genes are TRBV14 and TRBJ2-3, with D unresolved. V lost 1 base, J lost 2 bases, and 4 bases lay in between. CDR1 is SGHDN and CDR2 is FVKESK in the germline V gene. This CDR3 comprises 13 residues. Here the CDR3 reads CASSQGFTDTQYF. Written as DNA, the CDR3 is TGTGCCAGCAGCCAAGGGTTCACAGATACGCAGTATTTT.

The rearrangement links TRBV2 to TRBJ2-3, with TRBD2 matching 8 bases. V shed 11 bases and J 6 bases; nucleotides not matched to a gene: 10. Germline lookup yields CDR1 SNHLY and CDR2 FYNNEI. The CDR3 sequence is 13 residues long. CDR3 in amino acids: CAGSGELGDTQYF. CDR3 nucleotide sequence: TGTGCCGGTAGCGGGGAGCTGGGGGATACGCAGTATTTT. The whole variable domain, remainder taken from reference TRBV2 and TRBJ2-3, is EPEVTQTPSHQVTQMGQEVILRCVPISNHLYFYWYRQILGQKVEFLVSFYNNEISEKSEIFDDQFSVERPDGSNFTLKIRSTKLEDSAMYFCAGSGELGDTQYFGPGTRLTVL.

The V gene is TRBV10-3, the J gene TRBJ1-2, with TRBD1 matching 11 bases. The CDR3 extends over 13 amino acids. The junction had 2 bases not matched to a gene; V was cut back by 8 bases and J by 3 bases. Germline CDR1 is ENHRY and CDR2 is SYGVKD. In nucleotides, the CDR3 is TGTGCCATCCGGACAGGGGGCGACTATGGCTACACCTTC. The encoded protein is CAIRTGGDYGYTF.

This rearrangement joins TRBV20-1 to TRBJ2-5, with TRBD2 matching over 11 bases. From germline, CDR1 is DFQATT and CDR2 SNEGSKA (reference sequence). V lost 2 bases, J lost 2 bases, and 4 bases stayed unmatched. The CDR3 spans 15 residues. The CDR3 sequence is CSARPGLAVQETQYF. As DNA, the CDR3 is TGCAGTGCTAGACCGGGACTAGCGGTACAAGAGACCCAGTACTTC.